This T cell receptor beta chain appears in the sequencing data of a study of T cell repertoires in aging, cancer and after chemotherapy. The CDR3 spans 16 residues. With 4 bases clipped from V and 1 base from J, the junction kept 9 bases outside the gene matches. CDR1 LNHDA and CDR2 SQIVND come from the germline V gene (reference sequence). The template was genomic DNA from peripheral blood, not RNA. Multiplex touch-down PCR with TRB-A/B primers amplified rearranged V-D-J TRB sequences. TCRdb analysed the multiplex PCR reads with MiXCR anew, one entry per CDR3 protein. The repertoire holds over a thousand distinct CDR3 sequences, with 64% as singletons.

Sequencing was done on a sample of blood. This receptor was taken from a human donor with a blood cancer. The chain couples TRBV19 to TRBJ1-1, with 7 bases matching TRBD1. CDR3 DNA sequence: TGTGCCAGTAGTAGCCTAACAGGGGCGTGGAACACTGAAGCTTTCTTT. As protein: CASSSLTGAWNTEAFF.